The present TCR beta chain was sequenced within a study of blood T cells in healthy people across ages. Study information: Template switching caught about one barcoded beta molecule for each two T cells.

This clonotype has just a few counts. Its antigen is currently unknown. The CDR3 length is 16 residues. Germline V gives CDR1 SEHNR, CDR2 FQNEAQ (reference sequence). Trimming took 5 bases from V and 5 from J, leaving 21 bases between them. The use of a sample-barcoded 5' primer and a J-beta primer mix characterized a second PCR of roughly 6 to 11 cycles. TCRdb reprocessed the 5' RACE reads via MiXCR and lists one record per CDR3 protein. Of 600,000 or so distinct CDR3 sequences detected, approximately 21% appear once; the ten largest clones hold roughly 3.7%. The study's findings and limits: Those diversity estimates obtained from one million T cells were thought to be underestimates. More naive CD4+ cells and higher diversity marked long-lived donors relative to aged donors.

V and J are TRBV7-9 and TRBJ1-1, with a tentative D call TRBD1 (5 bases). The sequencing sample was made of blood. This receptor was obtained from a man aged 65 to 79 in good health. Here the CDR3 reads CASSTTTAAGGTEAFF. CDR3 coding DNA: TGTGCCAGCAGCACAACCACCGCTGCGGGGGGGACTGAAGCTTTCTTT.